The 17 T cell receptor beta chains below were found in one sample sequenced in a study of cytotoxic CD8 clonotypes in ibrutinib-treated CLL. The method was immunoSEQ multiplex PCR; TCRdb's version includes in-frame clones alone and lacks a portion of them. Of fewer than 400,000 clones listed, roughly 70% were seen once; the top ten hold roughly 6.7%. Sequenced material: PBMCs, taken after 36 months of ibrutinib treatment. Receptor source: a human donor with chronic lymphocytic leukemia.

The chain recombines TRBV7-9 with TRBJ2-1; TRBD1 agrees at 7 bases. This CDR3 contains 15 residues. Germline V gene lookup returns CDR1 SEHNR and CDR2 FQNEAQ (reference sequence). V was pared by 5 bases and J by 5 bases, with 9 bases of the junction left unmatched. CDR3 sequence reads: CASSAYGDSNNEQFF. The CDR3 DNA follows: TGTGCCAGCAGCGCCTATGGGGACAGTAACAATGAGCAGTTCTTC.

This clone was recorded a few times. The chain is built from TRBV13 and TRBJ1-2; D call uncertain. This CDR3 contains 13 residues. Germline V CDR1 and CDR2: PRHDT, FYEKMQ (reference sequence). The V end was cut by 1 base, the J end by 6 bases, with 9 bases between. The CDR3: CASSLVSWDGYTF. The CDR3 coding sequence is TGTGCCAGCAGCTTAGTAAGTTGGGATGGCTACACCTTC. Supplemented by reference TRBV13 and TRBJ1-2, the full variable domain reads AAGVIQSPRHLIKEKRETATLKCYPIPRHDTVYWYQQGPGQDPQFLISFYEKMQSDKGSIPDRFSAQQFSDYHSELNMSSLELGDSALYFCASSLVSWDGYTFGSGTRLTVV.

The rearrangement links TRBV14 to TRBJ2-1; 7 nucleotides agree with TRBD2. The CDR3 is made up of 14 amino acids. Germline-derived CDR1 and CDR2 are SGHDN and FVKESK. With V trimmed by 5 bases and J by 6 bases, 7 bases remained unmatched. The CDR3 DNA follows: TGTGCCAGCAGCTCTACCGGGACTATCAATGAGCAGTTCTTC. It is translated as CASSSTGTINEQFF.

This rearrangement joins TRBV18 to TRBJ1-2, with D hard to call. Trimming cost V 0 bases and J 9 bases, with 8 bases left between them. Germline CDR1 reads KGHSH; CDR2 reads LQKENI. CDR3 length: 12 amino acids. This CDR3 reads CASSPPAQSYTF. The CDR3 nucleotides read TGTGCCAGCTCACCACCGGCCCAAAGCTACACCTTC. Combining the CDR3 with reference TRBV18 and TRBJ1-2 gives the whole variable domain NAGVMQNPRHLVRRRGQEARLRCSPMKGHSHVYWYRQLPEEGLKFMVYLQKENIIDESGMPKERFSAEFPKEGPSILRIQQVVRGDSAAYFCASSPPAQSYTFGSGTRLTVV.

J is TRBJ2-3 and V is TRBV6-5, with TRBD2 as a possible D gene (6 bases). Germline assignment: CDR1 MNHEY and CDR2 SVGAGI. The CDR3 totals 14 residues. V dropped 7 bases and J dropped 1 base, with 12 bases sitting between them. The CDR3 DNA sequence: TGTGCCAGCACTGCTAGCGCAGGCACAGATACGCAGTATTTT. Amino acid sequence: CASTASAGTDTQYF.

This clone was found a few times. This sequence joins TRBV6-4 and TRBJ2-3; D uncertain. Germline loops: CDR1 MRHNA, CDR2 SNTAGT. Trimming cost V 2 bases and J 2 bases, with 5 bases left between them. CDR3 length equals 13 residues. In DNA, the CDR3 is TGTGCCAGCAGTGACGGTTACACAGATACGCAGTATTTT. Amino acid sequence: CASSDGYTDTQYF.

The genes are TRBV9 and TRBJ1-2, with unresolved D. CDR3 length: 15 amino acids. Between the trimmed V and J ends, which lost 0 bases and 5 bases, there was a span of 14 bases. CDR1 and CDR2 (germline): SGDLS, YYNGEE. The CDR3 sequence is CASSVEEGREYGYTF. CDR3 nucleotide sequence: TGTGCCAGCAGCGTAGAGGAGGGAAGAGAGTATGGCTACACCTTC.

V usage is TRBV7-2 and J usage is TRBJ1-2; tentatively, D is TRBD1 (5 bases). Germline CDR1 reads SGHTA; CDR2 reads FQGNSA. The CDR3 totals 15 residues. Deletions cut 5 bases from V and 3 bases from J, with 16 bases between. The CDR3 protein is CASSQVRGSDYGYTF. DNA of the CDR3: TGTGCCAGCAGCCAAGTGAGGGGCTCGGACTATGGCTACACCTTC.

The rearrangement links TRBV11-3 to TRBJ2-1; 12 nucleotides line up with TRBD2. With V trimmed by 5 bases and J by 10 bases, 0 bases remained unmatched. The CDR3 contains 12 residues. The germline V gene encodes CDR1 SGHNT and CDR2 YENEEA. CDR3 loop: CASSLAGGEQFF. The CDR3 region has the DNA TGTGCCAGCAGCCTAGCGGGGGGGGAGCAGTTCTTC.

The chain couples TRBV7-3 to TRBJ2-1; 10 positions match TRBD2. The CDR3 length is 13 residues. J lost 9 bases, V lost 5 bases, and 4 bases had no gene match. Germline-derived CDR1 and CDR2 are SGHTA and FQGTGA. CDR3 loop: CASSPQREGEQFF. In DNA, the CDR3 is TGTGCCAGCAGCCCGCAGCGGGAGGGTGAGCAGTTCTTC.

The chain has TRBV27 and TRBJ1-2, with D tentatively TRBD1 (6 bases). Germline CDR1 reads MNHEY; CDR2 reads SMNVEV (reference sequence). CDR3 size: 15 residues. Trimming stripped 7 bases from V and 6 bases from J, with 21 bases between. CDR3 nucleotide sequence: TGTGCCAGCACTGACGACAGGACGCAGGTTGATGGCTACACCTTC. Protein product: CASTDDRTQVDGYTF.

The CDR3 is CASSPLHRNEKLFF. As DNA, the CDR3 is TGTGCCAGCTCACCTCTGCACCGTAATGAAAAACTGTTTTTT. The chain combines TRBV18 with TRBJ1-4; unclear D gene. V was pared by 3 bases and J by 4 bases, with 9 bases between. Germline CDR1 reads KGHSH; CDR2 reads LQKENI. The CDR3 loop spans 14 amino acids. Supplemented by reference TRBV18 and TRBJ1-4, the full variable domain reads NAGVMQNPRHLVRRRGQEARLRCSPMKGHSHVYWYRQLPEEGLKFMVYLQKENIIDESGMPKERFSAEFPKEGPSILRIQQVVRGDSAAYFCASSPLHRNEKLFFGSGTQLSVL.

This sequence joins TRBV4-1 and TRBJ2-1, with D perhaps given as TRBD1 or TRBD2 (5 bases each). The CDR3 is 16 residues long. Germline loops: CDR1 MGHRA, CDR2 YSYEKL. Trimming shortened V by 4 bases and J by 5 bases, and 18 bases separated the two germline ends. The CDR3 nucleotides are TGCGCCAGCAGCCCATGGACCGGGACCCCTCACAATGAGCAGTTCTTC. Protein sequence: CASSPWTGTPHNEQFF.

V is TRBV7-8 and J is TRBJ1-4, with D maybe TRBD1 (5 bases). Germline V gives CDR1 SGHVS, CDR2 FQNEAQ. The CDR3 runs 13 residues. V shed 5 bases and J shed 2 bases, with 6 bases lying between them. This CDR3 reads CASSRGTNEKLFF. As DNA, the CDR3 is TGTGCCAGCAGCCGGGGGACTAATGAAAAACTGTTTTTT.

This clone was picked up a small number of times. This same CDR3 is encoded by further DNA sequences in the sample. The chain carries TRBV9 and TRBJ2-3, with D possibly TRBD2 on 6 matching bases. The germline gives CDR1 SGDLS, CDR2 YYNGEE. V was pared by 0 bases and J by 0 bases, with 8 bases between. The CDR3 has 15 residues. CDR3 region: CASSVGGRSTDTQYF. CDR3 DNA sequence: TGTGCCAGCAGCGTAGGTGGGAGGAGCACAGATACGCAGTATTTT.

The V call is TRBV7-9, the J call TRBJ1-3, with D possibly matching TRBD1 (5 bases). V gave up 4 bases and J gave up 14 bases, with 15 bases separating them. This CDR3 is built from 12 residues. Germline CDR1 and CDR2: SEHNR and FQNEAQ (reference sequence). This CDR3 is CASSSGPLGVYF. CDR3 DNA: TGTGCCAGCAGCTCGGGACCCCTCGGGGTATATTTT.

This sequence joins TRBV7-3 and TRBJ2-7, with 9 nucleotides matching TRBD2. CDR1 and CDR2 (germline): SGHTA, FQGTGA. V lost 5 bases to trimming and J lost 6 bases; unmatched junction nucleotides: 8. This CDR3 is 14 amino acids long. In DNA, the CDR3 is TGTGCCAGCAGCCCGACGGGCGGGAGGGTCGAGCAGTACTTC. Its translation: CASSPTGGRVEQYF.